Below, 5 T cell receptor beta chains from the same sample are listed, as sequenced in a study of post-analysis software for immune sequencing data. Whole-study results and caveats: The study found TRBV5-6, TRBV5-1 and TRBV20-1 among a few TRBV segments more frequent in patients than controls.

Their specific antigens are unknown. Libraries were made from TCR beta cDNA, and they carried unique molecular identifiers. A single record per CDR3 protein comes from TCRdb applying MiXCR to the PCR reads. There are over 300,000 distinct CDR3 sequences in the sample; around 37% occur only once, and around an eighth lies in the top ten. The sample consisted of blood. These receptors all come from a girl between 10 and 17 years old with multiple sclerosis.

This clonotype occurred a few times. The chain links TRBV6-2 or TRBV6-3 to TRBJ2-1, with 16 bases that match TRBD2. Germline loops: CDR1 MNHEY, CDR2 SVGEGT. The junction had 5 bases not matched to a gene; V was cut back by 0 bases and J by 0 bases. This CDR3 is 20 amino acids long. CDR3 nucleotides: TGTGCCAGCAGTTACTCGAAGGGACTAGCGGGGGGGTCCTCCTACAATGAGCAGTTCTTC. Amino acid sequence: CASSYSKGLAGGSSYNEQFF.

By sample fraction, this clonotype is medium-sized. The rearrangement uses TRBV5-1 and TRBJ2-7; D is unclear. V was trimmed by 0 bases and J by 3 bases, leaving 10 bases between them. Germline V CDR1 and CDR2: SGHRS, YFSETQ. This CDR3 comprises 14 residues. This CDR3 reads CASSLGQDLYEQYF. The CDR3 region has the DNA TGCGCCAGCAGCTTGGGGCAGGACCTCTACGAGCAGTACTTC.

The table lists this clonotype with a few counts. V gene TRBV3-1 combines with J gene TRBJ2-5; tentative D call: TRBD1 (6 bases). This CDR3 contains 13 residues. Germline V gene data show CDR1 as LGHDT and CDR2 as YNNKEL (reference sequence). V lost 7 bases and J 0 bases, leaving 9 bases between the germline ends. CDR3 sequence reads: CASNRDNQETQYF. The CDR3 nucleotides are TGTGCCAGCAACCGGGACAACCAAGAGACCCAGTACTTC.

This clonotype was detected many times. The V call is TRBV29-1, the J call TRBJ2-6; weak D call: TRBD1 (6 bases). Trimming shortened V by 4 bases and J by 5 bases, and 24 bases separated the two germline ends. This CDR3 spans 18 amino acids. Looked up from germline, CDR1 is SQVTM and CDR2 is ANQGSEA. CDR3 DNA sequence: TGCAGCGTTGTACCCGACATCAGGGGACCTGAGTGGGCCAACGTCCTGACTTTC. Translating it yields CSVVPDIRGPEWANVLTF.

V and J are TRBV24-1 and TRBJ2-1; 8 positions agree with TRBD1. Germline CDR1 reads KGHDR; CDR2 reads SFDVKD. There are 17 residues in the CDR3. V lost 5 bases and J lost 4; bases outside the gene matches: 12. The CDR3 here is CATSVQGAHPFYNEQFF. CDR3 nucleotides: TGTGCCACCAGTGTGCAGGGGGCCCATCCCTTTTACAATGAGCAGTTCTTC.